The clone carrying this T cell receptor (beta chain) was observed at least ten times. This sample was taken from a study of T cell repertoires in cytomegalovirus infection. Germline V gene data show CDR1 as MNHEY and CDR2 as SVGEGT. V trimming: 6 bases; J trimming: 5 bases; junction bases outside the gene matches: 8. This CDR3 has 15 residues. TCRdb called the reads again in MiXCR, with one record for every CDR3 protein. The table has 230,000 or so distinct CDR3 sequences, over 15% seen once. The chain recombines TRBV6-2 or TRBV6-3 with TRBJ2-3; 10 bases map to TRBD2. The sequence came from a human donor in good health (CMV status not recorded). Some clones in this sample may be carry-over from other donors' samples. Sequenced material: CD8+ T cells from PBMCs. CDR3 bases: TGTGCCAGCAGCTACAGCGGGGGGGTGATAGATACGCAGTATTTT. Its translation is CASSYSGGVIDTQYF.